This TCR beta chain originates from a study of early T cells in non-severe SARS-CoV-2 infection. At the level of the study: Sequencing used unsorted whole-blood bulk RNA, so chains lack pairing.

TCRdb fed the 5' RACE reads into MiXCR, producing one record per CDR3 protein. The data show about 61,000 distinct CDR3 sequences, 11% seen once. This CDR3 has 15 residues. Trimming cost V 1 base and J 5 bases; bases outside gene matches: 4. Germline V CDR1 and CDR2: SGHVS, FNYEAQ. The gene calls are TRBV7-6 and TRBJ2-2, with 7 bases lining up with TRBD2. This clonotype originated in an adult who was a healthcare worker with PCR-confirmed SARS-CoV-2 infection or an uninfected control (not recorded which). Material for sequencing was whole blood. CDR3 nucleotides: TGTGCCAGCAGCTTAGGGCCCGGGAGGACCGGGGAGCTGTTTTTT. Residues: CASSLGPGRTGELFF.